This paragraph covers one TCR beta chain sequence. What it binds is unknown. The data derive from a study of CD8+ T cells in alopecia areata. For the study at large: At a dose of 5 to 10 mg twice daily, oral tofacitinib was given to treated patients. Tofacitinib ran 6 to 18 months, followed by 6 months off drug.

RNA was isolated and reverse transcribed to cDNA, the sequencing template. Sequencing was performed with immunoSEQ multiplex PCR; in TCRdb, only in-frame clones are kept and a portion is missing. The table shows about 8,900 clones, with over 50% occurring only once. Study-wide points: For lesional scalp, especially alopecia totalis/universalis, clonality was higher than in normal scalp.

Alopecia areata patients had lesional scalp punch biopsies and peripheral blood taken from them. The CDR3 consists of 17 residues. V lost 4 bases to trimming and J lost 0 bases, with 18 bases between them. CDR1 SGHRS and CDR2 YFSETQ come from the germline V gene. The receptor's source is a human donor with alopecia areata. Specimen: skin. The V and J genes are TRBV5-1 and TRBJ2-3; possibly TRBD1 or TRBD2 for D (5 bases each). The CDR3 coding sequence is TGCGCCAGCAGCCGGAGACGGGGCCTACTGAGCACAGATACGCAGTATTTT. It encodes CASSRRRGLLSTDTQYF.